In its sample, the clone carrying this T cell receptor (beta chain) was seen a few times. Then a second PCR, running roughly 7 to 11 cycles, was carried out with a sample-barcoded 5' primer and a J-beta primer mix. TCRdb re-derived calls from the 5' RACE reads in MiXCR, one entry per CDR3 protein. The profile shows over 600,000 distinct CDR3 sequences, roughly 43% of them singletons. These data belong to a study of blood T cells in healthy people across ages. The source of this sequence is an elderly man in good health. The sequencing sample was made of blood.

The CDR3, as DNA: TGTGCCAGCAGCTGGGGACAGAATAGCAATCAGCCCCAGCATTTT. Its translation is CASSWGQNSNQPQHF. V is TRBV27 and J is TRBJ1-5, with TRBD1 matching over 7 bases. The V gene end was trimmed by 6 bases and the J gene end by 0 bases; junction bases not matched to a gene: 5. The CDR3 runs to 15 residues. Germline assignment: CDR1 MNHEY and CDR2 SMNVEV (reference sequence).